This T cell receptor beta chain was identified in a study of T cells of healthy individuals. From germline, CDR1 is DFQATT and CDR2 SNEGSKA (reference sequence). Trimming removed 3 bases from V and 2 bases from J, with 7 bases in between. This CDR3 comprises 12 residues. TCRdb itself ran the 5' RACE reads through MiXCR, one entry per CDR3 protein. This table holds under 70,000 distinct CDR3 sequences, about 15% found once. This clonotype was picked up many times. The receptor was isolated from a human donor in good health. The chain carries TRBV20-1 and TRBJ1-2; D gene ambiguous. The CDR3, as DNA: TGCAGTGCTAGCTTGGGAAACTATGGCTACACCTTC. Amino acids: CSASLGNYGYTF.